The entry that follows covers one TCR beta chain sequence. This entry is derived from a study of blood T cell repertoires in COVID-19. Across the study: The study drew acute and convalescent COVID-19 samples from the United States, Italy and Spain.

V was clipped by 2 bases and J by 3 bases, with 16 bases between them. This CDR3 spans 16 amino acids. Germline CDR1 SGHVS, CDR2 FQNEAQ. Original processing methods: Reference gene primer amplification gave estimated nucleated cell counts. Data came from immunoSEQ multiplex PCR; TCRdb stores just in-frame clones and leaves some out. From that table come the V and J calls and clone size; the DNA was used to work out D and trimming. Of approximately 44,000 clones in the sample, roughly 85% are singletons; the top ten hold around 4.5%. The chain has TRBV7-8 and TRBJ1-1, with D possibly matching TRBD1 (6 bases). The source of this sequence is a man in his sixties with acute or convalescent COVID-19. Sample: peripheral blood. The CDR3 reads CASSLTPRQGYTEAFF. The CDR3 DNA follows: TGTGCCAGCAGCTTAACTCCCCGGCAGGGGTACACTGAAGCTTTCTTT.